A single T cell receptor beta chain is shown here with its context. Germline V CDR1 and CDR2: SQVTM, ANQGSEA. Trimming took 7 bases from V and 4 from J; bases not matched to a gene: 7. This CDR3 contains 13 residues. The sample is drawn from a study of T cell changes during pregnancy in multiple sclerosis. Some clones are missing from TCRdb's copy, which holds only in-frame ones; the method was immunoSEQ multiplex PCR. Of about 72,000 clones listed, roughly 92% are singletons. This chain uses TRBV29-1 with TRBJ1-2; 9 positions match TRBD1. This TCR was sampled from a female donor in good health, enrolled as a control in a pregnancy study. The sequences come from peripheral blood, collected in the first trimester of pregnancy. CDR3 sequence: CSAIIQGAYGYTF. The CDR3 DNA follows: TGCAGCGCAATAATACAGGGGGCCTATGGCTACACCTTC.